Detailed here is one TCR beta chain. Its antigen is still unknown. These data are taken from a study of PD-1 blockade in classical Hodgkin lymphoma. Study-wide background: Patients were dosed intravenously with nivolumab at 3 mg/kg every 2 weeks.

Method: immunoSEQ multiplex PCR; TCRdb's copy keeps in-frame clones and lacks some. The table includes tens of thousands of clones, under 95% detected once. The germline V gene encodes CDR1 SGHAT and CDR2 FQNNGV. The CDR3 is 16 amino acids. The V and J ends lost 5 bases and 0 bases, in that order; junction bases with no gene match: 4. Relapses following autologous stem cell transplantation were seen in all patients, with brentuximab vedotin exposure varying. Notes on the study in general: Lower baseline TCR diversity was reported for newly diagnosed patients than for healthy donors. Some patients started nivolumab under 1 year after ASCT, and they were excluded.

The chain links TRBV11-2 to TRBJ2-1, with 10 nucleotides matching TRBD2. The sample consisted of peripheral blood mononuclear cells (PBMCs), taken at baseline. This receptor was identified in a human donor with classical Hodgkin lymphoma. CDR3 in amino acids: CASSISGRSSYNEQFF. The CDR3, as DNA: TGTGCCAGCAGCATTAGCGGGAGGAGCTCCTACAATGAGCAGTTCTTC.